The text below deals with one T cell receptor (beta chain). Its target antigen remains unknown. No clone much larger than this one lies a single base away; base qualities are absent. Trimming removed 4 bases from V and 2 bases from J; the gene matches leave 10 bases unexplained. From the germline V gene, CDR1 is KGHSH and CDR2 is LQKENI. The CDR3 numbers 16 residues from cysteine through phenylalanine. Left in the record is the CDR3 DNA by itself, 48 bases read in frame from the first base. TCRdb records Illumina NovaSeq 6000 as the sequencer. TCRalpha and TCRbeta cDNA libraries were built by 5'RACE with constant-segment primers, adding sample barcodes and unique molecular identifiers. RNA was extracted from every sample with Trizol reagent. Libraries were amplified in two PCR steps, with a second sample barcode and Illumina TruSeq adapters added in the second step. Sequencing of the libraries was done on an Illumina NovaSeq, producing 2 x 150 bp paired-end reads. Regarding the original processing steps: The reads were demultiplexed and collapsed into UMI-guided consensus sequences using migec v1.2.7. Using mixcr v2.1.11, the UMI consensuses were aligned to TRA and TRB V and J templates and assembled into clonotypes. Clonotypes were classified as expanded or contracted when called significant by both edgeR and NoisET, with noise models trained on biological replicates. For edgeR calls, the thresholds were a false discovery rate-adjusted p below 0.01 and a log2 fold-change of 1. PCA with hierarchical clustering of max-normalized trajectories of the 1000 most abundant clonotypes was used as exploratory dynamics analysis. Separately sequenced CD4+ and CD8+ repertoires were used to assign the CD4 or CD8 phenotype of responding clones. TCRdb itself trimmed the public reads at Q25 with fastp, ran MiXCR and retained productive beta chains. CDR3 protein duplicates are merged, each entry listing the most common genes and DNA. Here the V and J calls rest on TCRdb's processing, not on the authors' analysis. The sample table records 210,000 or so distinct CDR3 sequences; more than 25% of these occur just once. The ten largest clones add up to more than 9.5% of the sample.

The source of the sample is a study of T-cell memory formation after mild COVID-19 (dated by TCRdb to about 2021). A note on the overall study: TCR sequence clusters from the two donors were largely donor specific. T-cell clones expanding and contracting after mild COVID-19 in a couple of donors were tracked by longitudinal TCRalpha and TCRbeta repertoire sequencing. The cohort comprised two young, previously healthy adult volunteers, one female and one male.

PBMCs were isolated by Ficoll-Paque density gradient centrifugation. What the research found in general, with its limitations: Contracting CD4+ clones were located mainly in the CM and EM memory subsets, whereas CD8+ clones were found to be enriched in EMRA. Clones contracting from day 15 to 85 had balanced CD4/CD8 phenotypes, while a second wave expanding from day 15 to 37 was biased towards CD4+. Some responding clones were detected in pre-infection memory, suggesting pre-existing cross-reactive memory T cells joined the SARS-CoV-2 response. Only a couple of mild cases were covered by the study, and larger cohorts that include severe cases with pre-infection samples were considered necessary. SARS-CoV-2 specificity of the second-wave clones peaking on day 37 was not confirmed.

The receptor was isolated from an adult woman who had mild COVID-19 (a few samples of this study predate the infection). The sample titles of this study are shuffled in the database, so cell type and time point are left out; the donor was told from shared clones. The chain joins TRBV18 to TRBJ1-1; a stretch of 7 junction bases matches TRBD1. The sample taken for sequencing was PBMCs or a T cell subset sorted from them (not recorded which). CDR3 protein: CASSLLDRADNTEAFF. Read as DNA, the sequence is TGTGCCAGCTCACTCCTTGACAGGGCCGACAACACTGAAGCTTTCTTT.